This is a list of T cell receptor beta chains from one sample in a study of T cells in Graves' hyperthyroidism and ophthalmopathy. TCRdb processed the multiplex PCR reads anew with MiXCR; each CDR3 protein has one entry. In the table there are approximately 500,000 distinct CDR3 sequences, just over 45% of which are singletons. Sequenced: peripheral blood or thyroid tissue (not recorded which). These receptor sequences come from a woman under 30 with Graves' hyperthyroidism. Both conserved end residues are part of each CDR3. Fields, in order: V gene, D gene, CDR3 length, J gene, clone size, CDR3 protein, CDR3 DNA. The D gene is left open where the match is weak. Where a row states a size, it is once, few, many or the class of an expanded clone; other rows omit it.

v_gene: TRBV4-1
d_gene: TRBD1
len: 16
j_gene: TRBJ1-5
abundance: many
CDR3aa: CASSTLTGISNQPQHF
CDR3nt: TGCGCCAGCAGCACCTTGACAGGGATTAGCAATCAGCCCCAGCATTTT

v_gene: TRBV29-1
d_gene: .
len: 15
j_gene: TRBJ1-2
abundance: many
CDR3aa: CSVVPGTRTNYGYTF
CDR3nt: TGCAGCGTCGTACCCGGGACCCGGACTAACTATGGCTACACCTTC

v_gene: TRBV12-3/TRBV12-4
d_gene: TRBD1
len: 14
j_gene: TRBJ1-2
abundance: many
CDR3aa: CASSLSKTGIGYTF
CDR3nt: TGTGCCAGCAGTTTATCGAAGACAGGGATTGGCTACACCTTC

v_gene: TRBV10-3
d_gene: .
len: 14
j_gene: TRBJ1-1
abundance: .
CDR3aa: CAISPMYEDTEAFF
CDR3nt: TGTGCCATCAGTCCAATGTACGAGGACACTGAAGCTTTCTTT

v_gene: TRBV14
d_gene: .
len: 12
j_gene: TRBJ2-5
abundance: many
CDR3aa: CASSQGQETQYF
CDR3nt: TGTGCCAGCAGCCAAGGTCAAGAGACCCAGTACTTC

v_gene: TRBV29-1
d_gene: TRBD1
len: 15
j_gene: TRBJ1-1
abundance: .
CDR3aa: CSLAGTGGVGTEAFF
CDR3nt: TGCAGCTTGGCCGGGACAGGGGGTGTAGGCACTGAAGCTTTCTTT

v_gene: TRBV20-1
d_gene: TRBD1
len: 15
j_gene: TRBJ2-7
abundance: many
CDR3aa: CSARAADRVAYEQYF
CDR3nt: TGCAGTGCTAGAGCCGCTGACAGGGTGGCCTACGAGCAGTACTTC

v_gene: TRBV27
d_gene: TRBD2
len: 16
j_gene: TRBJ2-5
abundance: .
CDR3aa: CASSRRLAGGRETQYF
CDR3nt: TGTGCCAGCAGCAGAAGACTAGCGGGAGGGAGGGAGACCCAGTACTTC

v_gene: TRBV7-9
d_gene: .
len: 12
j_gene: TRBJ2-7
abundance: .
CDR3aa: CASSLVEDEQYF
CDR3nt: TGTGCCAGCAGCTTAGTGGAGGACGAGCAGTACTTC

v_gene: TRBV25-1
d_gene: .
len: 17
j_gene: TRBJ1-2
abundance: .
CDR3aa: CASSAPTNRTFWDGYTF
CDR3nt: TGTGCCAGCAGTGCTCCGACGAACCGGACGTTTTGGGATGGCTACACCTTC

v_gene: TRBV6-5
d_gene: TRBD1
len: 15
j_gene: TRBJ1-1
abundance: many
CDR3aa: CASSWFRDSNTEAFF
CDR3nt: TGTGCCAGCAGTTGGTTCCGGGACAGCAACACTGAAGCTTTCTTT

v_gene: TRBV20-1
d_gene: .
len: 13
j_gene: TRBJ2-5
abundance: many
CDR3aa: CSASDGQVETQYF
CDR3nt: TGCAGTGCTAGCGACGGGCAGGTGGAGACCCAGTACTTC

v_gene: TRBV6-6
d_gene: .
len: 14
j_gene: TRBJ2-5
abundance: .
CDR3aa: CASSWDAVEETQYF
CDR3nt: TGTGCCAGCAGTTGGGACGCGGTGGAAGAGACCCAGTACTTC

v_gene: TRBV10-3
d_gene: .
len: 15
j_gene: TRBJ2-5
abundance: many
CDR3aa: CAIRRDLGQEETQYF
CDR3nt: TGTGCCATCAGGAGGGACTTGGGGCAAGAAGAGACCCAGTACTTC

v_gene: TRBV29-1
d_gene: .
len: 14
j_gene: TRBJ1-4
abundance: many
CDR3aa: CSVVEPGSDEKLFF
CDR3nt: TGCAGCGTTGTTGAGCCAGGCAGTGATGAAAAACTGTTTTTT

v_gene: TRBV10-3
d_gene: .
len: 13
j_gene: TRBJ2-7
abundance: .
CDR3aa: CATPTVGGYEQYF
CDR3nt: TGTGCCACTCCGACGGTCGGGGGCTACGAGCAGTACTTC

v_gene: TRBV5-1
d_gene: .
len: 16
j_gene: TRBJ1-1
abundance: .
CDR3aa: CASRRRPATANTEAFF
CDR3nt: TGCGCCAGCAGGCGACGGCCCGCGACGGCGAACACCGAAGCTTTCTTT

v_gene: TRBV7-6
d_gene: TRBD2
len: 17
j_gene: TRBJ2-2
abundance: many
CDR3aa: CASSSGLAGMNTGELFF
CDR3nt: TGTGCCAGCAGCTCGGGACTAGCGGGAATGAACACCGGGGAGCTGTTTTTT

v_gene: TRBV19
d_gene: TRBD1
len: 13
j_gene: TRBJ2-7
abundance: .
CDR3aa: CASSKDRGDEQYF
CDR3nt: TGTGCCAGTAGTAAGGACAGGGGGGATGAGCAGTACTTC

v_gene: TRBV7-2
d_gene: .
len: 14
j_gene: TRBJ1-2
abundance: many
CDR3aa: CASSLGTVRGGYTF
CDR3nt: TGTGCCAGCAGCTTAGGGACCGTTCGGGGTGGCTACACCTTC